This TCR beta chain stems from a study of cytomegalovirus exposure and HLA in healthy donors (dated by TCRdb to between 2016 and 2019). Study-wide context: An earlier analysis of 587 of the donors reported 276 Gb of sequence data and around 100 million unique TCR beta sequences obtained from about 170 million T cells. An early release that covered some 640 HLA-typed donors contained around 330 gigabases of sequencing data and 85 million to 100 million unique TCR sequences. Of the roughly 400 genotyped donors, 81% fell in the genetic ancestry cluster associated with self-reported Caucasian donors. The aim of the study was to test whether cataloging public T cell receptors could identify signatures of past pathogen exposure. The study used immunosequencing to profile the T cell repertoires of around 600 subjects and linked those repertoires to cytomegalovirus serostatus. In addition to the first cohort of approximately 670 subjects, a separate validation cohort of 130 or so different subjects was used. The study combined high-throughput TCR immunosequencing, statistical association of individual TCRs with disease status, and machine learning to predict cytomegalovirus infection status. A later analysis re-examined previously published TCR beta repertoires from just over 650 donors and added high-resolution HLA genotyping to investigate patterns of TCR occurrence. The later analysis used no new phenotypic data to find candidate immune exposures, relying instead on TCR beta sequences and their occurrence across donors. An earlier analysis of approximately 640 of the donors applied high-throughput TCR beta sequencing to assess whether each TCR beta V gene segment acted as functional or pseudogenic. Donor age, sex, ethnicity and CMV serostatus were compiled alongside the repertoire data. A later genetic analysis used genome-wide SNP genotypes for about 65% of the 666 donors, treating that subset as a discovery cohort. Every discovery cohort repertoire had been produced on one sequencing platform. Class I and class II HLA loci were covered by the typing at four-digit resolution. The number of donors typed differed by locus, with roughly 620-640 for A, B, C, DRB1 and DQB1, around 500 for DQA1, over 600 for DPA1, and some 440 for DPB1. Because of strong linkage in the cohort, 4 to 6 DR-DQ haplotypes were treated as single units for association and clustering. Among approximately 370 genotyped donors of the cohort, an average of approximately 220,000 unique TCR beta nucleotide sequences was sequenced per donor, of which 15% to 20% were non-productive.

Summary of the overall study and its limitations: Because counts were too low, roughly 18 rarely observed V segments, including chromosome 9 orphons, were left out of the earlier analysis of about 620 of the donors. A later genetic analysis associated a missense DCLRE1C variant with V-gene and J-gene trimming of TCR beta chains, and an independent cohort replicated the association. When HLA alleles, especially DR and DQ, strongly co-occurred, TCR associations were difficult to assign to individual alleles. Cytomegalovirus status was reported to be diagnosed by the classifier with high specificity and sensitivity in both the original and validation cohorts. A later analysis associated 17,000 or so TCR beta sequences with specific HLA alleles at a false discovery rate of 0.05. Compared with the 666-donor mean, donors in an Asian-associated ancestry cluster had fewer N-insertions in productive TCRs, according to a later genetic analysis. For the cohort, immune exposure information was limited to CMV serostatus. Across donors, most TCR sequences were observed very rarely, whereas some public TCRs were present in many individuals. Correlated functional status among segregating V segments might reflect linkage disequilibrium, but an unknown experimental factor could not be ruled out. A further reported finding was that TCR beta sequences accurately predicted the HLA-A and HLA-B alleles for most subjects in the first cohort. A later analysis reported that several top co-occurrence clusters appeared linked to parvovirus B19, influenza, CMV and Epstein-Barr virus. Broadly in line with IMGT annotations, most TCR beta V segments showed up in productive rearrangements about 90% or about 30% of the time in an earlier analysis of about 500 of the donors. In a later analysis, TCR association rates were found to vary across HLA loci, with the most associated TCRs seen for DRB1 alleles and the fewest for HLA-C alleles. A cluster of highly shared sequence variants was judged likely to represent a technical artifact of the sequencing pipeline. Because HLA typing was unavailable for some donors at each locus, only the typed subset was used in association tests. It was suggested by the authors that the approach could potentially be generalized to other disease states and immunological phenotypes. A later analysis found that most CMV-associated TCR beta chains appeared HLA-restricted, with HLA associations seemingly driven largely by CMV exposure. Roughly uniform sequencing depth across donors was assumed in presence/absence analyses, although this assumption may not hold. A later analysis found that HLA-associated TCR beta chains were more clonally expanded and had lower generation probabilities than equally common non-associated chains. In vitro tests confirmed that a few of the cytomegalovirus-associated TCR beta chains recognize cytomegalovirus antigens. The study gave a list of under 200 TCR beta chains associated with cytomegalovirus. The cohort was sequenced for TCR beta chains only, and without alpha or paired-chain data the features that could be detected were limited.

The library came from the immunoSEQ multiplex PCR assay. For the multiplex PCR, a mixture combining 60 forward primers for TCR Vbeta segments and 13 reverse primers for TCR Jbeta segments was used. The CDR3 region of rearranged TCR beta genes was amplified from genomic DNA with a multiplex PCR assay. The Illumina HiSeq System was used to sequence the amplified TCR beta libraries as 87-base-pair reads. The original methods were these. A later analysis counted tens of millions of unique TCR beta chains across the 666 repertoires, and about 10 million of these chains were shared by at least two donors. A nearest-neighbor algorithm error-corrected the raw reads and collapsed the reads into unique sequences, merging closely related sequences to remove PCR and sequencing errors. V, D and J gene segments were assigned by aligning CDR3 sequences to IMGT reference sequences. For a sequence to be retained, a match of at least six nucleotides to both a V gene segment and a J gene segment was required. A rearrangement counted as productive if the CDR3 had no stop codons and remained in frame with V and J, and every other rearrangement counted as non-productive. Following IMGT convention, CDR3 was defined as the stretch from the second conserved V-encoded cysteine to the conserved J-encoded phenylalanine. The earlier analysis of fewer than 700 of the donors excluded sequences that lacked an unambiguous match to a single V gene segment. An earlier analysis of some 610 of the donors called V segments functional above 56.7% productive rearrangements and segregating when the between-donor standard deviation exceeded 5%. To diagnose cytomegalovirus status from the catalog of TCR beta chain sequences, a statistical classification framework was built. In a later analysis, TCR nucleotide sequences were compared against IMGT/GENE-DB human TR gene sequences so that V and J genes could be assigned. In a later analysis, CDR3 sequences and most-parsimonious VDJ recombination scenarios were assigned using the TCRdist pipeline. In a later analysis, each TCR beta chain was defined by its CDR3 amino acid sequence together with its V-gene family, and reads without a unique V-gene family were excluded. As a way to deal with suspected cross-contamination and a sequencing artifact, a later analysis dropped roughly 600 nucleotide sequences that were highly shared and had low generation probability. In a later analysis, a clonal expansion index was calculated for each public chain from normalized within-repertoire ranks of inferred template counts. A later analysis computed generation probabilities with a VDJ recombination model fitted to out-of-frame rearrangements, and checked the results against IGoR. In a later analysis, TCR-TCR, TCR-HLA and TCR-CMV co-occurrence was scored with hypergeometric tests, and a repertoire-size bias correction was applied to TCR pairs. False discovery rates were estimated in a later analysis by permuting HLA or CMV assignments 20 times. A later analysis grouped co-occurring TCRs with DBSCAN, adding TCRdist sequence similarity when clustering within HLA-allele-positive subsets. For co-occurrence clustering, repertoires with fewer than 30,000 or more than 120,000 public chains were excluded, along with roughly five repertoires with anomalous nucleotide sharing. The clones in this table, taken by TCRdb from immuneACCESS, are in-frame only. Not every clone is retained; where verified, under half of the shortfall comes from an unresolved V gene, and the cause of the rest is unknown. D and trimming come from the DNA, and the V and J calls and clone size come from that table. Here the sample has 180,000 or so clones; nearly 80% occur a single time. The ten largest clones take up about 3.1% of the sample.

Note on this clone: Its antigen is currently not known. Base qualities are missing; no much larger clone stands one base away.

The cohort consisted of some 670 healthy bone marrow donors. All cohort members were sampled while nominally healthy, although unrecorded immune exposures were likely present. The donor was CMV seronegative and was included in the group of 352 seronegative cohort members. A peripheral blood sample was provided by each donor, and peripheral blood mononuclear cells were used for TCR beta sequencing. The Qiagen DNeasy Blood Extraction Kit was used to extract genomic DNA from the blood cell samples. Input material: PBMCs. The receptor comes from a female donor in good health and CMV-seronegative.

The CDR3 is CASSFRTSWGRGYNEQFF. The DNA is as follows: TGTGCCAGCAGCTTTCGGACTAGTTGGGGTCGGGGGTACAATGAGCAGTTCTTC. The V and J segments used are TRBV14 and TRBJ2-1; 7 middle bases align to TRBD2. Taken from the germline V gene, the CDR1 and CDR2 loops are SGHDN and FVKESK. Including the terminal cysteine and phenylalanine, the CDR3 comprises 18 residues. The retained sequence is limited to the CDR3, 54 bases, with the frame set at the first base. Trimming leaves V shorter by 5 bases and J shorter by 4 bases, with the junction holding 17 bases beyond the gene matches.